Following are 17 T cell receptor beta chains from one sample sequenced in a study of CD8 T cells in Susac syndrome. With random hexamers, roughly 0.5 to 1 ug RNA was reverse transcribed. TCRdb recomputed calls from the immunoSEQ multiplex PCR reads with MiXCR, one row per CDR3 protein. The table has more than 85,000 distinct CDR3 sequences, 96% seen once. The specimen sequenced was CD4+ T cells from PBMCs. The source is a human donor in good health.

The V and J genes are TRBV14 and TRBJ2-7, with 7 nucleotides matching TRBD1. This CDR3 is 16 amino acids long. Germline CDR1 and CDR2: SGHDN and FVKESK. V was clipped by 4 bases and J by 0 bases; unmatched bases: 9. The CDR3 nucleotides read TGTGCCAGCAGCCGGACGCCCGGGACAGTCTCCTACGAGCAGTACTTC. Translation gives CASSRTPGTVSYEQYF.

The J gene is TRBJ2-7, the V gene TRBV18; a possible D gene is TRBD2 (5 bases). The ends were cut back, 6 bases at V and 2 bases at J, with 14 bases in the middle. Germline V gene data show CDR1 as KGHSH and CDR2 as LQKENI. This CDR3 has 14 amino acids. For the CDR3, the DNA is TGTGCCAGCTCGGGAGACACCCTAACCTACGAGCAGTACTTC. As protein: CASSGDTLTYEQYF.

The chain couples TRBV3-1 to TRBJ2-3; 12 positions agree with TRBD1. Germline V CDR1 and CDR2: LGHDT, YNNKEL (reference sequence). With V trimmed by 1 base and J by 2 bases, 10 bases remained unmatched. The CDR3 has 19 amino acids. The DNA for the CDR3 is TGTGCCAGCAGCCAAGGATTGGGACAGGGGGCGCGAGTCACAGATACGCAGTATTTT. Amino acids: CASSQGLGQGARVTDTQYF.

The V gene is TRBV29-1, the J gene TRBJ2-7; D is tentatively TRBD1 or TRBD2 (6 bases each). In germline, CDR1 is SQVTM, CDR2 ANQGSEA. With 1 base removed from V and 3 bases from J, the gap between germline ends came to 16 bases. The CDR3 totals 15 residues. The CDR3 sequence is CSVEGEAGANYEQYF. CDR3 bases: TGCAGCGTTGAAGGGGAGGCAGGGGCAAACTACGAGCAGTACTTC.

The chain's CDR3 is CASSTAGTGLYEQYF. In DNA, the CDR3 is TGTGCCAGCAGCACCGCCGGGACAGGACTCTACGAGCAGTACTTC. The chain recombines TRBV13 with TRBJ2-7; 8 nucleotides match TRBD1. The CDR3 runs 15 residues. V lost 5 bases to trimming and J lost 3 bases; unmatched junction nucleotides: 9. Germline values: CDR1 PRHDT, CDR2 FYEKMQ (reference sequence). Looking up the rest from reference TRBV13 and TRBJ2-7 gives the full variable domain: AAGVIQSPRHLIKEKRETATLKCYPIPRHDTVYWYQQGPGQDPQFLISFYEKMQSDKGSIPDRFSAQQFSDYHSELNMSSLELGDSALYFCASSTAGTGLYEQYFGPGTRLTVT.

The CDR3 DNA follows: TGTGCCAGCAGTTTCGTCGGACAGGGGGCGGTCAGGAACACCGGGGAGCTGTTTTTT. Translation gives CASSFVGQGAVRNTGELFF. The chain has TRBV6-5 and TRBJ2-2; 11 bases are shared with TRBD1. Trimming removed 4 bases from V and 1 base from J; junction bases left unmatched: 11. Germline loops: CDR1 MNHEY, CDR2 SVGAGI. This CDR3 has 19 residues.

The chain is built from TRBV2 and TRBJ2-3; D is ambiguous. Per germline, CDR1 SNHLY and CDR2 FYNNEI. The CDR3 runs 12 residues. The ends were cut back, 4 bases at V and 5 bases at J, with 7 bases in the middle. Written as DNA, the CDR3 is TGTGCCAGCAGTGGCCCGGGAGATACGCAGTATTTT. Protein product: CASSGPGDTQYF.

The chain employs TRBV4-3 and TRBJ2-2; possibly TRBD2 for D (6 bases). The CDR3 runs 16 residues. Germline assignment: CDR1 LGHNA and CDR2 YSLEER. Deletions cut 0 bases from V and 6 bases from J, with 14 bases between. CDR3 protein: CASSQEGDWGAGELFF. The CDR3 DNA sequence: TGCGCCAGCAGCCAAGAAGGGGATTGGGGGGCCGGGGAGCTGTTTTTT.

The chain carries TRBV6-2 or TRBV6-3 and TRBJ2-5, with D hard to call. The CDR3 runs to 15 residues. Trimming stripped 10 bases from V and 7 bases from J, with 25 bases between. Germline lookup yields CDR1 MNHEY and CDR2 SVGEGT. The CDR3: CATRHLTNTGGTQYF. The DNA of the CDR3 is TGTGCCACTCGACATTTAACAAACACCGGCGGGACCCAGTACTTC.

This rearrangement joins TRBV6-2 or TRBV6-3 to TRBJ2-7, with D unclear. From germline, CDR1 is MNHEY and CDR2 SVGEGT. CDR3 length: 12 residues. V shed 5 bases and J shed 10 bases, with 15 bases lying between them. This CDR3 is CASSNIRARQYF. DNA of the CDR3: TGTGCCAGCAGTAACATCCGGGCGCGCCAGTACTTC.

The chain links TRBV29-1 to TRBJ2-7; either TRBD1 or TRBD2 may fit D (5 bases each). The CDR3 totals 14 residues. CDR1 SQVTM and CDR2 ANQGSEA come from the germline V gene. Trimming pared 6 bases from V and 3 bases from J, leaving 18 bases between. In DNA, the CDR3 is TGCAGCGTGGCCAGGGACCCCAGACTCTACGAGCAGTACTTC. Translating gives CSVARDPRLYEQYF.

The chain couples TRBV3-1 to TRBJ1-5; D gene unclear. The ends were cut back, 2 bases at V and 3 bases at J, with 8 bases in the middle. CDR1 LGHDT and CDR2 YNNKEL come from the germline V gene (reference sequence). This CDR3 has 14 residues. The CDR3 coding sequence is TGTGCCAGCAGCCAATTGGGAAACAATCAGCCCCAGCATTTT. It is translated as CASSQLGNNQPQHF.

This clonotype appeared a single time. V usage is TRBV19 and J usage is TRBJ1-5, with D uncertain. This CDR3 has 13 amino acids. V was shortened by 5 bases and J by 4 bases, with 9 bases between the two germline ends. The V gene's germline CDR1 is LNHDA and CDR2 SQIVND (reference sequence). The CDR3 loop reads CASSGWVNQPQHF. CDR3 sequence (DNA): TGTGCCAGTAGTGGCTGGGTTAATCAGCCCCAGCATTTT.

V gene TRBV19 combines with J gene TRBJ1-2, with D perhaps matching TRBD1 (5 bases). Germline V gene data show CDR1 as LNHDA and CDR2 as SQIVND (reference sequence). V lost 8 bases, J lost 6 bases, and 19 bases lay in between. The CDR3 loop spans 14 amino acids. The chain's CDR3 is CASRPGLTWHGYTF. As DNA, the CDR3 is TGTGCCAGTCGTCCGGGACTTACTTGGCATGGCTACACCTTC.

V usage is TRBV9 and J usage is TRBJ1-6; D is possibly TRBD1 (5 bases). Germline V CDR1 and CDR2: SGDLS, YYNGEE. V lost 4 bases and J 9 bases, leaving 14 bases between the germline ends. The CDR3 totals 14 residues. The CDR3 nucleotides read TGTGCCAGCAGCCTAACGGATGGGGCTTCACCCCTCCACTTT. Protein: CASSLTDGASPLHF.

The chain employs TRBV28 and TRBJ2-7; 15 bases map to TRBD2. The CDR3 consists of 18 residues. CDR1 is MDHEN and CDR2 is SYDVKM in the germline V gene. The V gene end was trimmed by 5 bases and the J gene end by 4 bases; junction bases not matched to a gene: 12. The CDR3 bases are TGTGCCAGCAGTCCATGGCCTGGGACTAGCGGGAGGAGGTACGAGCAGTACTTC. This gives the protein CASSPWPGTSGRRYEQYF.

This clonotype was seen a single time. The genes are TRBV10-3 and TRBJ1-6; D is uncertain. CDR3 size: 14 residues. V was cut by 6 bases and J by 3 bases, with 9 bases left in between. CDR1 is ENHRY and CDR2 is SYGVKD in the germline V gene. The CDR3 region is CAIRGTDYNSPLHF. The CDR3 DNA reads TGTGCCATCAGGGGTACAGACTATAATTCACCCCTCCACTTT.